The 18 T cell receptor beta chains given below trace back to one sample, sequenced in a study of CD8+ T cells in alopecia areata. Sequencing used cDNA as its template, made by extracting RNA and reverse transcribing it. Data came from immunoSEQ multiplex PCR; TCRdb stores just in-frame clones and leaves some out. Of around 210,000 clones listed, less than 65% were seen once; the top ten hold 3.5% to 5%. Treatment indicated: oral pan-JAK inhibitor, 5-10 mg twice daily. The sample here was CD4+ T cells sorted from blood, taken at week 4, from a patient treated with tofacitinib. The receptor source for this set is a human donor with alopecia areata.

The rearrangement links TRBV4-3 to TRBJ1-6; TRBD1 might be the D (6 bases). Trimming took off 4 bases at V and 9 bases at J, with 28 bases between the two ends. Germline V gene sequence: CDR1 LGHNA, CDR2 YSLEER. The CDR3 has 19 residues. Here the CDR3 reads CASSRKQGFGQPSGSPLHF. In DNA, the CDR3 is TGCGCCAGCAGCCGCAAACAGGGATTTGGACAACCTTCGGGTTCACCCCTCCACTTT.

The chain couples TRBV9 to TRBJ2-3; tentatively, D is TRBD1 (6 bases). From germline, CDR1 is SGDLS and CDR2 YYNGEE. This CDR3 has 16 residues. V lost 0 bases and J lost 3, with 14 bases in between. CDR3 protein: CASSVDGLTGTDTQYF. The DNA for the CDR3 is TGTGCCAGCAGCGTAGATGGCCTCACAGGGACAGATACGCAGTATTTT.

The J gene is TRBJ2-2, the V gene TRBV18; 7 positions agree with TRBD1. The trim removed 8 bases at V and 0 bases at J, leaving 3 bases unmatched. Per the germline V gene, CDR1 is KGHSH and CDR2 is LQKENI. The CDR3 runs to 14 residues. The CDR3, as DNA: TGTGCCAGCAGGGGACAGACGAACACCGGGGAGCTGTTTTTT. Encoded protein: CASRGQTNTGELFF.

This clone came up a few times. V is TRBV5-1 and J is TRBJ2-6; D is possibly TRBD1 (6 bases). V was shortened by 0 bases and J by 0 bases, with 16 bases between the two germline ends. The CDR3 loop spans 19 amino acids. Germline-derived CDR1 and CDR2 are SGHRS and YFSETQ. The CDR3 nucleotides are TGCGCCAGCAGCTTGGGCTTTGGAAACAGGGCCTCTGGGGCCAACGTCCTGACTTTC. It encodes CASSLGFGNRASGANVLTF.

The gene calls are TRBV6-6 and TRBJ1-6, with 9 bases aligning to TRBD1. The CDR3 sequence is 15 residues long. The trim removed 4 bases at V and 10 bases at J, leaving 8 bases unmatched. Germline assignment: CDR1 MNHNY and CDR2 SVGAGI (reference sequence). The CDR3 sequence is CASSSPGQGHSPLHF. The CDR3 bases are TGTGCCAGCAGTTCCCCGGGACAGGGTCACTCACCCCTCCACTTT.

The genes are TRBV30 and TRBJ1-2; D perhaps matches TRBD1 (6 bases). Trimming took off 2 bases at V and 2 bases at J, with 9 bases between the two ends. Germline CDR1 reads GTSNPN; CDR2 reads SVGIG (reference sequence). This CDR3 comprises 13 residues. Written as DNA, the CDR3 is TGTGCCTGGAGTTTCGGGGGCAACTATGGCTACACCTTC. Its protein is CAWSFGGNYGYTF.

The chain is built from TRBV19 and TRBJ2-6, with 7 bases lining up with TRBD2. The CDR3 runs to 14 residues. The V gene's germline CDR1 is LNHDA and CDR2 SQIVND (reference sequence). The ends lost 8 bases at V and 2 bases at J; junction bases unmatched: 3. The CDR3 coding sequence is TGTGCCAGTGGGGGGGTCACTGGGGCCAACGTCCTGACTTTC. Translated, it gives CASGGVTGANVLTF.

The chain recombines TRBV25-1 with TRBJ1-5; 8 bases are shared with TRBD1. Looked up from germline, CDR1 is MGHDK and CDR2 is SYGVNS. CDR3 length: 13 residues. With V trimmed by 4 bases and J by 7 bases, 3 bases remained unmatched. CDR3 sequence: CASSGTGYQPQHF. CDR3 nucleotide sequence: TGTGCCAGCAGTGGGACAGGGTACCAGCCCCAGCATTTT.

This clone was found a few times. The sample contains more than one DNA sequence encoding this CDR3. The rearrangement links TRBV7-2 to TRBJ2-3; D unclear. With 5 bases removed from V and 2 bases from J, the gap between germline ends came to 5 bases. The CDR3 sequence is 12 residues long. The germline gives CDR1 SGHTA, CDR2 FQGNSA. CDR3 DNA: TGTGCCAGCAGCCCGTACACAGATACGCAGTATTTT. Protein product: CASSPYTDTQYF.

The chain recombines TRBV5-1 with TRBJ2-5, with 8 bases that match TRBD2. V was clipped by 5 bases and J by 4 bases; unmatched bases: 7. Per the germline V gene, CDR1 is SGHRS and CDR2 is YFSETQ. The CDR3 is 14 residues long. The DNA of the CDR3 is TGCGCCAGCAGGGGCCCTCTAGCGGGAGAGACCCAGTACTTC. Encoded protein: CASRGPLAGETQYF.

This chain links TRBV5-6 with TRBJ2-1; TRBD1 is a possible D gene (5 bases). The CDR3 covers 16 residues. With 5 bases removed from V and 5 bases from J, the gap between germline ends came to 20 bases. Germline loops: CDR1 SGHDT, CDR2 YYEEEE. Here the CDR3 reads CASRPFQGYPHNEQFF. In DNA form, the CDR3 reads TGTGCCAGCAGGCCATTTCAGGGTTATCCTCACAATGAGCAGTTCTTC. Drawing the rest from reference TRBV5-6 and TRBJ2-1, the complete variable domain is DAGVTQSPTHLIKTRGQQVTLRCSPKSGHDTVSWYQQALGQGPQFIFQYYEEEERQRGNFPDRFSGHQFPNYSSELNVNALLLGDSALYLCASRPFQGYPHNEQFFGPGTRLTVL.

J is TRBJ1-2 and V is TRBV29-1; D is ambiguous. In germline, CDR1 is SQVTM, CDR2 ANQGSEA. The CDR3 loop spans 12 amino acids. V dropped 6 bases and J dropped 13 bases, with 21 bases sitting between them. CDR3 loop: CSVHIVGSKSTF. In DNA, the CDR3 is TGCAGCGTCCACATTGTCGGCTCTAAGTCCACCTTC.

The J gene is TRBJ1-2, the V gene TRBV7-9, with D uncertain. Trimming left V 1 base short and J 3 bases short, with 3 bases between. This CDR3 has 12 amino acids. Germline V gene data show CDR1 as SEHNR and CDR2 as FQNEAQ (reference sequence). The CDR3 spells CASSLVDYGYTF. CDR3 nucleotide sequence: TGTGCCAGCAGCTTAGTAGACTATGGCTACACCTTC. The variable domain in full, completed from reference TRBV7-9 and TRBJ1-2, reads DTGVSQNPRHKITKRGQNVTFRCDPISEHNRLYWYRQTLGQGPEFLTYFQNEAQLEKSRLLSDRFSAERPKGSFSTLEIQRTEQGDSAMYLCASSLVDYGYTFGSGTRLTVV.

This clone was observed a few times. The chain links TRBV2 to TRBJ2-3; D is perhaps TRBD1 (5 bases). This CDR3 is 14 amino acids long. Trimming shortened V by 7 bases and J by 5 bases, and 16 bases separated the two germline ends. Germline CDR1 and CDR2: SNHLY and FYNNEI. The CDR3 reads CASIEGAWGDTQYF. The CDR3 DNA follows: TGTGCCAGCATCGAAGGGGCCTGGGGAGATACGCAGTATTTT.

The CDR3 DNA is TGTGCCTGGAGTGTACCGGGAGCCCCTGAAGCTTTCTTT. It encodes CAWSVPGAPEAFF. This chain uses TRBV30 with TRBJ1-1; D is unclear. This CDR3 has 13 amino acids. Germline CDR1 GTSNPN, CDR2 SVGIG (reference sequence). V shed 0 bases and J shed 6 bases, with 11 bases lying between them.

The V call is TRBV6-5, the J call TRBJ2-5; D is possibly TRBD1 (5 bases). The CDR3 has 15 amino acids. From germline, CDR1 is MNHEY and CDR2 SVGAGI. V was pared by 0 bases and J by 4 bases, with 12 bases between. The CDR3 DNA follows: TGTGCCAGCAGTTACTCGATCGACAGCACAGAGACCCAGTACTTC. Its translation: CASSYSIDSTETQYF.

The chain recombines TRBV11-1 with TRBJ2-3; no firm D call. This CDR3 is 15 amino acids long. With 0 bases removed from V and 1 base from J, the gap between germline ends came to 8 bases. Germline V gives CDR1 SGHAT, CDR2 FQDESV (reference sequence). CDR3 nucleotide sequence: TGTGCCAGCAGCTTAGCGCGTGGACGCACAGATACGCAGTATTTT. This encodes CASSLARGRTDTQYF.

The J gene is TRBJ2-5, the V gene TRBV7-2; D ambiguous. The germline V gene encodes CDR1 SGHTA and CDR2 FQGNSA. V was trimmed by 0 bases and J by 5 bases, leaving 13 bases between them. The CDR3 is 15 residues long. CDR3 loop: CASSLARRHGETQYF. CDR3 bases: TGTGCCAGCAGCTTAGCGCGAAGGCACGGGGAGACCCAGTACTTC.